This TCR beta chain was captured by sequencing in a study of blood T cell repertoires in COVID-19. The germline CDR1 and CDR2 sequences are SGHNT and YYREEE (reference sequence). Trimming removed 4 bases from V and 7 bases from J, with 12 bases in between. The CDR3 consists of 12 residues. Source study methods: The authors estimated nucleated cell counts from reference gene primer amplification. TCRdb's table, derived via immunoSEQ multiplex PCR, lists solely in-frame clones and lacks some. That table supplies the V and J calls and clone size; D and trimming were determined from the DNA. This sample carries 210,000 or so clones, roughly nine tenths of them seen once, and the ten largest clones take 11%. Each participant's cohort was designated according to participant-reported clinical history.

The rearrangement joins TRBV5-4 to TRBJ2-7, with D perhaps TRBD2 (6 bases). The sequence derives from a man aged 25-45 years who had recovered from COVID-19. The sequenced material came from PBMCs or T cells enriched from blood (not recorded which). The CDR3 DNA reads TGTGCCAGCAGCCAAGAGACTAGGGAGCAGTACTTC. This encodes CASSQETREQYF.